This TCR beta chain was profiled in a study of blood T cell repertoires in COVID-19 (dated by TCRdb to between 2020 and 2021). Regarding the research as a whole: Collaborator samples came from the United States, Italy and Spain and covered acute and convalescent phases of COVID-19. Where available, HLA class I and class II types were taken from metadata supplied by the sample provider and were not determined by assay-based typing. Samples came from the ongoing ImmuneRACE study (first 160 participants) plus 1,254 subjects from 6 global collaborators. The sample metadata nearly always contained a de-identified subject ID, COVID-19 status, age in years and sex. The repertoires were made available in a free public database intended to serve as a resource for research on the immune response to SARS-CoV-2. The material from the prospective study consisted of cDNA or gDNA derived from T cells, B-cell-depleted T cells, or PBMCs. Deeply sampled blood TCRbeta repertoires from subjects exposed to, actively infected with, or recovered from COVID-19 were included in the dataset.

Overall study outcomes, separate from this receptor: Clinical and demographic metadata were provided uncurated, with the amount varying by source and participant.

Each collaborating institution followed its own protocols to collect whole blood in K2EDTA tubes. For TCRbeta analysis, collaborators shipped samples as frozen whole blood, isolated PBMCs, or DNA extracted from either of those sample types. The CDR3 starts with the cysteine, ends with the phenylalanine, and has 15 residues. Only the CDR3 region is kept as DNA, spanning 45 bases read in frame from base 1. CDR1 and CDR2 are drawn from the germline V gene (reference sequence): LNHNV, YYDKDF. Germline trimming: 6 bases from V, 0 bases from J; junction bases outside gene matches: 4. TCRbeta CDR3 regions were amplified from genomic DNA by means of the immunoSEQ Assay, a bias-controlled multiplex PCR. On the authors' methods: Nucleated cell counts per sample were estimated from amplification of reference gene primers within the assay. Sequence reads were collapsed and filtered to measure the absolute abundance of every unique TCRbeta CDR3 rearrangement. For each sample, productive Simpson clonality was calculated by taking the square root of Simpson's diversity index across productive rearrangements. TCRdb mirrors the immuneACCESS table, restricted to in-frame sequences. Some clones are absent from its copies; in checked studies, under half trace to an unresolved V gene, and the reason for the others is unknown. V and J calls and clone size come straight from that table; D and trimming were deduced from the DNA. The sample contains around 280,000 clones, about 85% of them found a single time. In total, the top ten clones hold around 4.2% of the sample.

Notes on this clone: What antigen it recognizes has not been identified. Per-base quality was not reported, and no clone a single base away is much larger than it.

The TCR comes from a woman aged 45-65 years with active or convalescent COVID-19. The sequence links TRBV15 to TRBJ2-7, and TRBD2 aligns with 11 junction nucleotides. The specimen was peripheral blood. The DNA is as follows: TGTGCCACCAGGGAAACTAGCGGGAGCTCCTACGAGCAGTACTTC. Protein translation: CATRETSGSSYEQYF.